This T cell receptor beta chain was retrieved from a study of Graves' ophthalmopathy and Graves' hyperthyroidism. Looking at the study overall: No treatment had been given when peripheral blood was collected at initial diagnosis. Study-wide findings and caveats: Stable hyperthyroidism and ophthalmopathy were told apart by a 13-signature model, which achieved 85% to 90% sensitivity and more than 75% specificity.

Amplification of TCR beta CDR3 regions used RNA transcripts. Following a first-round RT-PCR that used HTBI primers, a second-round multiplex PCR was carried out. Each CDR3 protein gets one entry after TCRdb re-called the multiplex PCR reads with MiXCR. The sample includes some 370,000 distinct CDR3 sequences, roughly 15% of them seen just once. For this clonotype: Its antigen is currently unknown. At one end, the junction sequence differs from germline, possibly due to a read error.

The CDR3 sequence is 20 residues long. Germline V gives CDR1 SGHVS, CDR2 FNYEAQ. The chain couples TRBV7-6 to TRBJ2-6; TRBD2 agrees at 15 bases. This clonotype was sampled from an adult woman with stable Graves' hyperthyroidism. Sequencing used peripheral blood. The CDR3 protein is CASSLARTSGRDSGANVLTF. The CDR3 bases are TGTGCTAGCAGCTTAGCCCGGACTAGCGGGAGGGACTCTGGGGCCAACGTCCTGACTTTC.